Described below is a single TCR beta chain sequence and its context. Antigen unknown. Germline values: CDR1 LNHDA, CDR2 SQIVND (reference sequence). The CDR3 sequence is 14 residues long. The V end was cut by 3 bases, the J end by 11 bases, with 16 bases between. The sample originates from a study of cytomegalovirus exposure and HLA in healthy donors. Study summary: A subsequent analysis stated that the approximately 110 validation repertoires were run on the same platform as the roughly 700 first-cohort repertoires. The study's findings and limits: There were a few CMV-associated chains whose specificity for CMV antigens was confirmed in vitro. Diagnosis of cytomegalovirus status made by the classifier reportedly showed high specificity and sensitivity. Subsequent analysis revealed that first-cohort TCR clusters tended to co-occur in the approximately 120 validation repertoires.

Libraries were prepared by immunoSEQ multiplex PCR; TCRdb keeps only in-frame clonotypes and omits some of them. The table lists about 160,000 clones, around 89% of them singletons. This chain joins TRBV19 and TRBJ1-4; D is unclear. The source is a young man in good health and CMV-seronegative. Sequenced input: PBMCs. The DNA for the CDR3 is TGTGCCAGTAGTATCCGGCCCGCCGGCGGGAAACTGTTTTTT. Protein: CASSIRPAGGKLFF.